The 30 T cell receptor beta chains presented below share a single source sample, sequenced in a study of CD8+ T cells in alopecia areata. This sample's treatment: oral pan-JAK inhibitor, 5-10 mg twice daily. RNA extraction and reverse transcription yielded cDNA as sequencing template. The table came from immunoSEQ multiplex PCR; TCRdb's copy has only in-frame clones and leaves some out. The sample has about 200,000 clones, under 40% seen once. The input for sequencing was CD4+ T cells sorted from blood, taken between weeks 30 and 35, from a patient treated with tofacitinib. The receptors come from a human donor with alopecia areata.

This clone was counted a few times. The chain carries TRBV4-2 and TRBJ1-5; D uncertain. The CDR3 is 13 residues long. Trimming took 0 bases from V and 7 from J, leaving 7 bases between them. CDR1 and CDR2 (germline): LGHNA, YNFKEQ. CDR3 region: CASSQDYGQPQHF. DNA for the CDR3: TGTGCCAGCAGCCAAGATTACGGACAGCCCCAGCATTTT.

The chain combines TRBV9 with TRBJ2-7, with 7 bases fitting TRBD2. V was pared by 4 bases and J by 3 bases, with 7 bases of the junction left unmatched. Germline values: CDR1 SGDLS, CDR2 YYNGEE. The CDR3 is 14 residues long. Here the CDR3 DNA reads TGTGCCAGCAGCACGGGACGCGGGGGCTACGAGCAGTACTTC. This codes for CASSTGRGGYEQYF.

The chain employs TRBV15 and TRBJ2-7; D tentatively fits TRBD1 or TRBD2 (7 bases each). Germline V lookup: CDR1 LNHNV, CDR2 YYDKDF (reference sequence). Between the trimmed V and J ends, which lost 8 bases and 1 base, there was a span of 18 bases. This CDR3 has 15 residues. The CDR3 loop is CATAPRGRGSYEQYF. The CDR3 DNA reads as TGTGCCACCGCCCCCAGGGGGAGGGGGTCCTACGAGCAGTACTTC.

This rearrangement joins TRBV13 to TRBJ2-3; D possibly corresponds to TRBD2 (5 bases). This CDR3 contains 15 residues. V gave up 5 bases and J gave up 6 bases, with 18 bases separating them. Germline V CDR1 and CDR2: PRHDT, FYEKMQ (reference sequence). The CDR3 region is CASSALLGPRDTQYF. Here the CDR3 DNA reads TGTGCCAGCAGCGCCCTACTAGGACCCCGGGATACGCAGTATTTT.

This clone has a handful of counts. The chain has TRBV4-1 and TRBJ1-3; the match to TRBD1 covers 7 bases. CDR1 MGHRA and CDR2 YSYEKL come from the germline V gene. The CDR3 consists of 15 residues. J lost 0 bases, V lost 5 bases, and 4 bases had no gene match. Here the CDR3 reads CASSEGTVSGNTIYF. The CDR3 bases are TGCGCCAGCAGCGAAGGGACAGTCTCTGGAAACACCATATATTTT.

The chain links TRBV30 to TRBJ2-3, with D hard to call. The CDR3 sequence is 16 residues long. CDR1 and CDR2 (germline): GTSNPN, SVGIG (reference sequence). The V and J ends lost 3 bases and 0 bases respectively, with 16 bases between them. The CDR3 is CAWSNPKGSSTDTQYF. The CDR3 DNA reads TGTGCCTGGAGCAATCCTAAGGGCTCTAGCACAGATACGCAGTATTTT. Supplemented by reference TRBV30 and TRBJ2-3, the full variable domain reads SQTIHQWPATLVQPVGSPLSLECTVEGTSNPNLYWYRQAAGRGLQLLFYSVGIGQISSEVPQNLSASRPQDRQFILSSKKLLLSDSGFYLCAWSNPKGSSTDTQYFGPGTRLTVL.

This clone was observed a handful of times. V usage is TRBV2 and J usage is TRBJ2-7, with 9 bases that match TRBD1. The V and J ends lost 6 bases and 4 bases, in that order; junction bases with no gene match: 10. The CDR3 has 15 amino acids. In germline, CDR1 is SNHLY, CDR2 FYNNEI. The CDR3 DNA follows: TGTGCCAGCAGGGAAAGGACAGGGGAGGCATACGAGCAGTACTTC. Amino acids: CASRERTGEAYEQYF.

This clone showed up just a few times. V is TRBV6-5 and J is TRBJ2-3; TRBD2 agrees at 10 bases. The CDR3 totals 16 residues. V was pared by 4 bases and J by 7 bases, with 11 bases of the junction left unmatched. Germline-derived CDR1 and CDR2 are MNHEY and SVGAGI. The CDR3 nucleotides read TGTGCCAGCAGTTCTTTCCTAGCGGGAGTTCGGTATACGCAGTATTTT. It specifies CASSSFLAGVRYTQYF.

This clone appeared a few times. The chain employs TRBV5-1 and TRBJ2-5; no definite D call. This CDR3 has 14 amino acids. CDR1 SGHRS and CDR2 YFSETQ come from the germline V gene. V shed 3 bases and J shed 2 bases, with 11 bases lying between them. CDR3 nucleotides: TGCGCCAGCAGCTGGACCTCGGCTCAAGAGACCCAGTACTTC. Translation: CASSWTSAQETQYF.

The rearrangement links TRBV18 to TRBJ1-2, with 9 bases identical to TRBD1. Germline V lookup: CDR1 KGHSH, CDR2 LQKENI. Trimming removed 3 bases from V and 3 bases from J; junction bases left unmatched: 5. The CDR3 is made up of 15 amino acids. Written as DNA, the CDR3 is TGTGCCAGCTCACCCGATGGACAGGGGTACTATGGCTACACCTTC. It yields the protein CASSPDGQGYYGYTF.

CDR3 nucleotides: TGTGCCTGGAGTTCCCCCGGGACAGGGGGCGTGCAGCCCCAGCATTTT. Translated: CAWSSPGTGGVQPQHF. This chain uses TRBV30 with TRBJ1-5; 12 bases match TRBD1. Germline assignment: CDR1 GTSNPN and CDR2 SVGIG (reference sequence). The CDR3 covers 16 residues. V gave up 2 bases and J gave up 7 bases; unmatched junction bases: 9.

The gene calls are TRBV5-1 and TRBJ1-2; 7 bases map to TRBD1. Germline CDR1 is SGHRS and CDR2 is YFSETQ. Germline trimming cut 3 bases from V and 3 bases from J; bases unmatched to any gene: 5. The CDR3 runs to 14 residues. CDR3 DNA sequence: TGCGCCAGCAGCTCCGGTGGACAGGACTATGGCTACACCTTC. Translating gives CASSSGGQDYGYTF. Looking up the rest from reference TRBV5-1 and TRBJ1-2 gives the full variable domain: KAGVTQTPRYLIKTRGQQVTLSCSPISGHRSVSWYQQTPGQGLQFLFEYFSETQRNKGNFPGRFSGRQFSNSRSEMNVSTLELGDSALYLCASSSGGQDYGYTFGSGTRLTVV.

The chain recombines TRBV30 with TRBJ1-2; maybe TRBD1 (6 bases). The V gene lost 4 bases and the J gene lost 2 bases, with 11 bases spanning the gap. CDR1 is GTSNPN, CDR2 SVGIG, per germline (reference sequence). This CDR3 has 13 residues. DNA for the CDR3: TGTGCCTGGACCGGACAGCTGAACTATGGCTACACCTTC. Its protein product is CAWTGQLNYGYTF. Filled out from reference TRBV30 and TRBJ1-2, the complete variable domain reads SQTIHQWPATLVQPVGSPLSLECTVEGTSNPNLYWYRQAAGRGLQLLFYSVGIGQISSEVPQNLSASRPQDRQFILSSKKLLLSDSGFYLCAWTGQLNYGYTFGSGTRLTVV.

The chain is built from TRBV30 and TRBJ1-5, with D maybe TRBD1 (6 bases). This CDR3 has 17 amino acids. Trimming pared 3 bases from V and 0 bases from J, leaving 18 bases between. In germline, CDR1 is GTSNPN, CDR2 SVGIG (reference sequence). CDR3: CAWSGGRTRTSNQPQHF. CDR3 in DNA: TGTGCCTGGAGCGGGGGGCGGACGAGGACTAGCAATCAGCCCCAGCATTTT.

This clone was detected many times. The chain uses TRBV7-9 and TRBJ1-3, with D hard to call. The germline V gene has CDR1 SEHNR and CDR2 FQNEAQ (reference sequence). This CDR3 is 15 amino acids long. Trimming removed 4 bases at V and 0 bases at J, with 10 bases between. The CDR3 spells CASSSPTSSGNTIYF. The CDR3 nucleotides are TGTGCCAGCAGCTCCCCCACATCCTCTGGAAACACCATATATTTT.

This clone was found a few times. J is TRBJ2-7 and V is TRBV27, with D maybe TRBD1 (6 bases). CDR1 MNHEY and CDR2 SMNVEV come from the germline V gene (reference sequence). Trimming left V 4 bases short and J 2 bases short, with 9 bases between. The CDR3 is 13 residues long. The CDR3 reads CASSSDRAYEQYF. In nucleotides, the CDR3 is TGTGCCAGCAGTTCGGACAGAGCCTACGAGCAGTACTTC.

The V call is TRBV14, the J call TRBJ2-5, with TRBD2 matching over 7 bases. CDR1 is SGHDN, CDR2 FVKESK, per germline. V dropped 0 bases and J dropped 0; count of bases not matched to a gene: 4. The CDR3 is made up of 16 amino acids. Here the CDR3 reads CASSQDPGGYQETQYF. CDR3 sequence (DNA): TGTGCCAGCAGCCAAGATCCGGGAGGATACCAAGAGACCCAGTACTTC.

This clone was seen a handful of times. Here the CDR3 reads CASSLNRAKETQYF. The CDR3 region has the DNA TGTGCCAGCAGCTTAAACAGGGCAAAAGAGACCCAGTACTTC. The rearrangement joins TRBV7-2 to TRBJ2-5; D may be TRBD1 (6 bases). The CDR3 sequence is 14 residues long. The germline V gene has CDR1 SGHTA and CDR2 FQGNSA. V was clipped by 2 bases and J by 3 bases, with 10 bases between them.

The V call is TRBV19, the J call TRBJ1-5; D is possibly TRBD1 (5 bases). Germline V gives CDR1 LNHDA, CDR2 SQIVND (reference sequence). V shed 1 base and J shed 3 bases, with 13 bases lying between them. This CDR3 has 16 amino acids. The CDR3 sequence: CASSIGRRGDNQPQHF. The CDR3 nucleotides are TGTGCCAGTAGTATAGGAAGGAGGGGCGACAATCAGCCCCAGCATTTT.

There are a few counts of this clone. V and J are TRBV7-9 and TRBJ2-5; 7 bases agree with TRBD1. CDR3 size: 14 residues. Trimming cost V 5 bases and J 3 bases; bases outside gene matches: 6. The germline gives CDR1 SEHNR, CDR2 FQNEAQ (reference sequence). CDR3 nucleotide sequence: TGTGCCAGCAGCCCGGGGACAGTCAAAGAGACCCAGTACTTC. Translated, it gives CASSPGTVKETQYF.

V gene TRBV2 combines with J gene TRBJ2-3; D may be TRBD1 (6 bases). CDR3 size: 15 residues. Trimming pared 6 bases from V and 1 base from J, leaving 14 bases between. In germline, CDR1 is SNHLY, CDR2 FYNNEI. This CDR3 reads CASSTGLYGTDTQYF. The CDR3 DNA reads as TGTGCCAGCAGCACAGGGTTGTACGGCACAGATACGCAGTATTTT.

This clone has a handful of counts. This chain joins TRBV20-1 and TRBJ1-2; no reliable D call. V lost 3 bases and J 8 bases, leaving 10 bases between the germline ends. Germline CDR1 and CDR2: DFQATT and SNEGSKA (reference sequence). This CDR3 is built from 11 residues. The CDR3, as DNA: TGCAGTGCTAGGGTTAAAGAGGGCTACACCTTC. Protein sequence: CSARVKEGYTF.

The rearrangement links TRBV14 to TRBJ2-3; TRBD2 aligns across 10 bases. After removal of 6 bases from V and 0 bases from J, the junction contained 12 bases not matched to a gene. In germline, CDR1 is SGHDN, CDR2 FVKESK. The CDR3 spans 18 residues. DNA for the CDR3: TGTGCCAGCAGTCACCCGGGACTAGCGATTTCTAGCACAGATACGCAGTATTTT. This encodes CASSHPGLAISSTDTQYF.

In its sample, this clone was seen a few times. The chain has TRBV5-6 and TRBJ2-7, with TRBD1 matching 9 bases. The CDR3 is made up of 15 amino acids. The V gene's germline CDR1 is SGHDT and CDR2 YYEEEE. V gave up 4 bases and J gave up 3 bases; unmatched junction bases: 8. The CDR3 here is CASSRPGQGYYEQYF. Here the CDR3 DNA reads TGTGCCAGCAGCAGACCGGGACAGGGTTACTACGAGCAGTACTTC.

The rearrangement links TRBV19 to TRBJ2-7, with 7 positions matching TRBD1. CDR1 is LNHDA, CDR2 SQIVND, per germline (reference sequence). The CDR3 covers 15 residues. V lost 1 base to trimming and J lost 7 bases; unmatched junction nucleotides: 10. The CDR3 here is CASSIGQGASGEQYF. The CDR3 DNA follows: TGTGCCAGTAGTATAGGACAGGGAGCCTCCGGAGAGCAGTACTTC.

The genes are TRBV11-1 and TRBJ1-1; 9 nucleotides line up with TRBD1. The germline CDR1 and CDR2 sequences are SGHAT and FQDESV (reference sequence). Losses at the gene ends were 5 bases for V and 6 bases for J; bases not matched to a gene: 7. This CDR3 has 14 residues. CDR3 protein: CASSPGRDRAEAFF. The CDR3 DNA is TGTGCCAGCAGCCCAGGGCGGGACAGGGCTGAAGCTTTCTTT.

The chain carries TRBV5-5 and TRBJ2-7; unclear D gene. This CDR3 has 13 amino acids. The V gene lost 2 bases and the J gene lost 2 bases, with 8 bases spanning the gap. Germline CDR1 SGHKS, CDR2 YYEKEE (reference sequence). The CDR3 DNA follows: TGTGCCAGCAGCTTAGGCACTACCTACGAGCAGTACTTC. Translating it yields CASSLGTTYEQYF.

This chain links TRBV11-2 with TRBJ2-3, with 9 positions matching TRBD1. Germline CDR1 is SGHAT and CDR2 is FQNNGV. The CDR3 consists of 15 residues. Trimming cost V 0 bases and J 10 bases; bases outside gene matches: 8. In nucleotides, the CDR3 is TGTGCCAGCAGCTTAGATGGACAGGGGATCAGGTCGCAGTATTTT. It yields the protein CASSLDGQGIRSQYF.

The chain carries TRBV6-5 and TRBJ2-5, with D perhaps TRBD2 (5 bases). Germline CDR1 is MNHEY and CDR2 is SVGAGI. Trimming took 5 bases from V and 6 from J, leaving 16 bases between them. The CDR3 consists of 14 residues. The CDR3 loop reads CASSRTLAVQTQYF. The CDR3 DNA sequence: TGTGCCAGCAGTAGGACTCTAGCTGTCCAGACCCAGTACTTC.

This clone turned up a few times. The V gene is TRBV7-9, the J gene TRBJ2-1; a possible D gene is TRBD2 (5 bases). The CDR3 sequence is 15 residues long. V lost 5 bases and J lost 0, with 11 bases in between. Germline values: CDR1 SEHNR, CDR2 FQNEAQ (reference sequence). CDR3 bases: TGTGCCAGCAGCCTCCGGACTGCCTCCTACAATGAGCAGTTCTTC. As protein: CASSLRTASYNEQFF.